This TCR beta chain was profiled in a study of blood T cell repertoires in COVID-19. Study-wide context: Material from acute and convalescent COVID-19 was sourced from the United States, Italy and Spain. T cells, B-cell-depleted T cells, or PBMCs provided the cDNA or gDNA that served as material.

The CDR3 is made up of 13 amino acids. Germline lookup yields CDR1 KGHSH and CDR2 LQKENI. Trimming took off 9 bases at V and 4 bases at J, with 13 bases between the two ends. Source study methods: For nucleated cells, counts were estimated from reference gene primer amplification. The protocol was immunoSEQ multiplex PCR, while the TCRdb copy is restricted to in-frame clones and leaves out a portion. Clone size and V and J calls were adopted from that table, with D and trimming inferred from the DNA. Of about 280,000 clones listed, 85% are singletons. The sample comprised peripheral blood. This TCR was sampled from a human donor in a cohort sampled during active COVID-19. The rearrangement uses TRBV18 and TRBJ1-5, with D possibly matching TRBD1 (6 bases). DNA for the CDR3: TGTGCCAGTTCCCAGGGGCAGAATCAGCCCCAGCATTTT. Translated, it gives CASSQGQNQPQHF.